This is a list of T cell receptor beta chains from one sample in a study of a mutant IDH1 vaccine in newly diagnosed glioma. TCRdb keeps only in-frame clones here, not all; method: immunoSEQ multiplex PCR. The sample consists of about 50,000 clones, 86% of them appearing once. This material consisted of PBMCs, taken from a glioma patient treated with radiotherapy, temozolomide or both. All receptors come from a man between 35 and 55 years old with glioma. The CDR3 runs from the conserved cysteine through the conserved F or W. The order of the fields is CDR3 DNA, CDR3 protein, CDR3 length, V gene, D gene, J gene, clone size. D genes are given only for firm matches. Some rows have no size entry. The others give once, few or many, or a class for an expanded clone.

CDR3 DNA: TGTGCCAGCAGAGACAGGGTCGGTCAGCCCCAGCATTTT; CDR3 protein: CASRDRVGQPQHF; CDR3 length: 13; V gene: TRBV28; D gene: TRBD1; J gene: TRBJ1-5; clone size: -
CDR3 DNA: TGTGCCAGCAGCGCAGGGACTAGCGGAGAGCAGTACTTC; CDR3 protein: CASSAGTSGEQYF; CDR3 length: 13; V gene: TRBV2; D gene: TRBD2; J gene: TRBJ2-7; clone size: -
CDR3 DNA: TGTGCCAGCAGCCCAAGCGGGGCTAACTATGGCTACACCTTC; CDR3 protein: CASSPSGANYGYTF; CDR3 length: 14; V gene: TRBV7-2; D gene: -; J gene: TRBJ1-2; clone size: -
CDR3 DNA: TGTGCCAGTAGTGATGGGCAGGGGTATGATACGCAGTATTTT; CDR3 protein: CASSDGQGYDTQYF; CDR3 length: 14; V gene: TRBV19; D gene: -; J gene: TRBJ2-3; clone size: -
CDR3 DNA: TGTGCCAGCAGCTTGAAAGGGAGGGAGACCCAGTACTTC; CDR3 protein: CASSLKGRETQYF; CDR3 length: 13; V gene: TRBV5-5; D gene: -; J gene: TRBJ2-5; clone size: -
CDR3 DNA: TGTGCCAGCAGTGGTGGACGCGGCGAGCAGTACTTC; CDR3 protein: CASSGGRGEQYF; CDR3 length: 12; V gene: TRBV25-1; D gene: -; J gene: TRBJ2-7; clone size: -
CDR3 DNA: TGTGCCAGCAGCCAAGAGTCTAGCGGGAGTAGCTCCTACAATGAGCAGTTCTTC; CDR3 protein: CASSQESSGSSSYNEQFF; CDR3 length: 18; V gene: TRBV4-2; D gene: TRBD2; J gene: TRBJ2-1; clone size: -
CDR3 DNA: TGCGCCAGCAGTCAATCTTGGGGAGGCAACACTGAAGCTTTCTTT; CDR3 protein: CASSQSWGGNTEAFF; CDR3 length: 15; V gene: TRBV23-1; D gene: -; J gene: TRBJ1-1; clone size: -
CDR3 DNA: TGCGCCAGCAGCCAAGGCTCCGGGGGGAGCACAGATACGCAGTATTTT; CDR3 protein: CASSQGSGGSTDTQYF; CDR3 length: 16; V gene: TRBV4-1; D gene: TRBD2; J gene: TRBJ2-3; clone size: few
CDR3 DNA: TGTGCCAGCAGCCAAGTGGGCGACTCCGCGGGGACCGGGGAGCTGTTTTTT; CDR3 protein: CASSQVGDSAGTGELFF; CDR3 length: 17; V gene: TRBV4-2; D gene: -; J gene: TRBJ2-2; clone size: -
CDR3 DNA: TGTGCCATCAGTGAGTCGACACGAGAGACCCAGTACTTC; CDR3 protein: CAISESTRETQYF; CDR3 length: 13; V gene: TRBV10-3; D gene: -; J gene: TRBJ2-5; clone size: -
CDR3 DNA: TGCAGCGTTGAAGATGCCAGGAGAGGTGGCTACACCTTC; CDR3 protein: CSVEDARRGGYTF; CDR3 length: 13; V gene: TRBV29-1; D gene: -; J gene: TRBJ1-2; clone size: -
CDR3 DNA: TGTGCCAGCAGCTTAGGACAGGGGGGTCAGCCCCAGCATTTT; CDR3 protein: CASSLGQGGQPQHF; CDR3 length: 14; V gene: TRBV7-9; D gene: TRBD1; J gene: TRBJ1-5; clone size: -
CDR3 DNA: TGTGCCAGCAGCTTAGAATTAAGACTAGCGGGAGGACCTCTCATGGAGCAGTACTTC; CDR3 protein: CASSLELRLAGGPLMEQYF; CDR3 length: 19; V gene: TRBV13; D gene: TRBD2; J gene: TRBJ2-7; clone size: -
CDR3 DNA: TGTGCCAGCAGCGCAAGCGGGAGGGGATTCACAGATACGCAGTATTTT; CDR3 protein: CASSASGRGFTDTQYF; CDR3 length: 16; V gene: TRBV7-2; D gene: TRBD2; J gene: TRBJ2-3; clone size: -
CDR3 DNA: TGTGCCAGCAGCTTAGAGCCTGCGGGCTATGGCTACACCTTC; CDR3 protein: CASSLEPAGYGYTF; CDR3 length: 14; V gene: TRBV11-2; D gene: -; J gene: TRBJ1-2; clone size: -
CDR3 DNA: TGTGCCAGCTCACCGGGACAGGGAATCAACTATGGCTACACCTTC; CDR3 protein: CASSPGQGINYGYTF; CDR3 length: 15; V gene: TRBV18; D gene: TRBD1; J gene: TRBJ1-2; clone size: once
CDR3 DNA: TGTGCCAGCAGCAAAGGTTCAGGGGGAGTCGGACAGCCCCAGCATTTT; CDR3 protein: CASSKGSGGVGQPQHF; CDR3 length: 16; V gene: TRBV21-1; D gene: -; J gene: TRBJ1-5; clone size: -
CDR3 DNA: TGTGCCAGCAGTGAAGATCGGGAGGGGTACGAGCAGTACTTC; CDR3 protein: CASSEDREGYEQYF; CDR3 length: 14; V gene: TRBV6-1; D gene: TRBD2; J gene: TRBJ2-7; clone size: -
CDR3 DNA: TGTGCCAGCAGGGAAGCAGGTACACTGAACAGGGCTGAAGCTTTCTTT; CDR3 protein: CASREAGTLNRAEAFF; CDR3 length: 16; V gene: TRBV2; D gene: -; J gene: TRBJ1-1; clone size: -
CDR3 DNA: TGTGCTAGTGGTTGCGGGACAGAGTCTGGAAACACCATATATTTT; CDR3 protein: CASGCGTESGNTIYF; CDR3 length: 15; V gene: TRBV12-5; D gene: TRBD1; J gene: TRBJ1-3; clone size: -
CDR3 DNA: TGTGCTAGCAGCTTAGATCTCACCTCCGACGAGCAGTACTTC; CDR3 protein: CASSLDLTSDEQYF; CDR3 length: 14; V gene: TRBV7-7; D gene: -; J gene: TRBJ2-7; clone size: -
CDR3 DNA: TGTGCCAGCAGTGTCCTGAGGGGGCTGGCTAGCGGGAGATCCGGGGAGCTGTTTTTT; CDR3 protein: CASSVLRGLASGRSGELFF; CDR3 length: 19; V gene: TRBV6-1; D gene: TRBD2; J gene: TRBJ2-2; clone size: -
CDR3 DNA: TGTGCCAGCTCACTTGCGGTCGTGACGAACATAAACACCGGGGAGCTGTTTTTT; CDR3 protein: CASSLAVVTNINTGELFF; CDR3 length: 18; V gene: TRBV18; D gene: -; J gene: TRBJ2-2; clone size: -
CDR3 DNA: TGTGCCAGCAGCGCCACCGTGGGGGTCAATGAGCAGTTCTTC; CDR3 protein: CASSATVGVNEQFF; CDR3 length: 14; V gene: TRBV9; D gene: -; J gene: TRBJ2-1; clone size: -
CDR3 DNA: TGTGCCAGCAGCTTATCCGCGGGACTAGCGGGAGGTGAGCAGTTCTTC; CDR3 protein: CASSLSAGLAGGEQFF; CDR3 length: 16; V gene: TRBV7-3; D gene: TRBD2; J gene: TRBJ2-1; clone size: -
CDR3 DNA: TGTGCCAGCAGCTTAGTTTTAGATACTAACTACGAGCAGTACTTC; CDR3 protein: CASSLVLDTNYEQYF; CDR3 length: 15; V gene: TRBV7-2; D gene: -; J gene: TRBJ2-7; clone size: -
CDR3 DNA: TGTGCCAGCTCACCGGGACAGGGGCAGGAAAAACTGTTTTTT; CDR3 protein: CASSPGQGQEKLFF; CDR3 length: 14; V gene: TRBV18; D gene: TRBD1; J gene: TRBJ1-4; clone size: few
CDR3 DNA: TGTGCCAGCAGCGGCACTCCCGTGGGCACTGAAGCTTTCTTT; CDR3 protein: CASSGTPVGTEAFF; CDR3 length: 14; V gene: TRBV2; D gene: -; J gene: TRBJ1-1; clone size: -
CDR3 DNA: TGTGCCAGCAGTTCTAGCGGATCAGGGGGCGCGAGGGGCTACACCTTC; CDR3 protein: CASSSSGSGGARGYTF; CDR3 length: 16; V gene: TRBV7-9; D gene: TRBD1; J gene: TRBJ1-2; clone size: -
CDR3 DNA: TGTGCCAGTAGTATTGGTCTAGCGGGCACCGGGGAGCTGTTTTTT; CDR3 protein: CASSIGLAGTGELFF; CDR3 length: 15; V gene: TRBV19; D gene: TRBD2; J gene: TRBJ2-2; clone size: -
CDR3 DNA: TGTGCCAGCAGAGAAGGGACAGGGCGCCTTAATGAAAAACTGTTTTTT; CDR3 protein: CASREGTGRLNEKLFF; CDR3 length: 16; V gene: TRBV2; D gene: TRBD1; J gene: TRBJ1-4; clone size: -
CDR3 DNA: TGTGCCAGCTCACCTTGGACTAGCGGGAGGCAAGAGACCCAGTACTTC; CDR3 protein: CASSPWTSGRQETQYF; CDR3 length: 16; V gene: TRBV18; D gene: TRBD2; J gene: TRBJ2-5; clone size: -
CDR3 DNA: TGTGCCAGCAGCCCGGTCAAGGGCTACGAGCAGTACTTC; CDR3 protein: CASSPVKGYEQYF; CDR3 length: 13; V gene: TRBV7-7; D gene: -; J gene: TRBJ2-7; clone size: -
CDR3 DNA: TGTGCCAGCAGCCCCGTGCTGGGGAACACTGAAGCTTTCTTT; CDR3 protein: CASSPVLGNTEAFF; CDR3 length: 14; V gene: TRBV5-4; D gene: -; J gene: TRBJ1-1; clone size: -
CDR3 DNA: TGTGCCATCAGTACCCGGGAGGACACTGAAGCTTTCTTT; CDR3 protein: CAISTREDTEAFF; CDR3 length: 13; V gene: TRBV10-3; D gene: -; J gene: TRBJ1-1; clone size: -